Below are 2 T cell receptor beta chains sequenced from a single sample in a study of blood T cell repertoires in COVID-19. Clones were read by immunoSEQ multiplex PCR, and TCRdb kept only the in-frame ones, dropping some. Of hundreds of thousands of clones detected, roughly nine tenths appear once; the ten largest clones hold roughly 8%. Sequencing was performed on PBMCs or T cells enriched from blood (not recorded which). These receptors were taken from a woman aged 60-75 years who had recovered from COVID-19.

The V and J genes are TRBV14 and TRBJ2-7; 8 nucleotides line up with TRBD1. The CDR3 consists of 14 residues. In germline, CDR1 is SGHDN, CDR2 FVKESK. The V gene end was trimmed by 1 base and the J gene end by 2 bases; junction bases not matched to a gene: 1. CDR3 nucleotides: TGTGCCAGCAGCCAAGGGACAGGGACCTACGAGCAGTACTTC. Protein sequence: CASSQGTGTYEQYF.

This chain uses TRBV5-4 with TRBJ2-3; 7 bases are a match to TRBD1. V lost 0 bases, J lost 3 bases, and 7 bases stayed unmatched. Germline CDR1 reads SGHNT; CDR2 reads YYREEE (reference sequence). CDR3 length: 16 amino acids. The CDR3 DNA follows: TGTGCCAGCAGCTTGGCCGGCAGGGGGTGGACAGATACGCAGTATTTT. Translating gives CASSLAGRGWTDTQYF. Based on the CDR3 plus reference TRBV5-4 and TRBJ2-3, the full variable domain is ETGVTQSPTHLIKTRGQQVTLRCSSQSGHNTVSWYQQALGQGPQFIFQYYREEENGRGNFPPRFSGLQFPNYSSELNVNALELDDSALYLCASSLAGRGWTDTQYFGPGTRLTVL.